The sequence of this T cell receptor beta chain was determined in a study of OX40 agonist ivuxolimab in advanced cancers. Study summary: Ivuxolimab is a fully human IgG2 antibody that activates OX40 (CD134). Regarding the study as a whole: The authors also found low normalized T-cell clonal expansion in some nonresponders. The study observed clonal expansion of CD4+ and CD8+ blood T cells by week 6 at 0.1 to 3.0 mg/kg.

Of note for this clone: What it binds is not known.

The timepoints at which blood was sampled were baseline, cycle 4 day 1, and cycle 7 day 1. Clones were sequenced by immunoSEQ multiplex PCR, and TCRdb holds only the in-frame ones, with some missing. The sample contains more than 50,000 clones, around 90% of which appear only once. V lost 1 base and J 5 bases, leaving 6 bases between the germline ends. From germline, CDR1 is SGHTA and CDR2 FQGNSA. This CDR3 contains 13 residues. The source of this sequence is an adult with an advanced solid tumor such as melanoma, head and neck, liver or kidney cancer. The starting material was CD4+ or CD8+ T cells sorted from blood, obtained in a trial of the OX40 agonist ivuxolimab. The V gene is TRBV7-2, the J gene TRBJ2-1; D is unresolved. CDR3 coding DNA: TGTGCCAGCAGCTTAGATAGGAACAATGAGCAGTTCTTC. Its protein product is CASSLDRNNEQFF.